What follows are 26 T cell receptor beta chains derived from one specimen sequenced in a study of blood T cell repertoires in COVID-19. Assay: immunoSEQ multiplex PCR; the TCRdb copy retains only in-frame clones and omits some. The table has about 39,000 clones, approximately 88% seen once; the top ten hold about 14%. The sequenced sample consisted of peripheral blood. These receptors were obtained from a man aged 45-60 years with active or convalescent COVID-19.

This clone was observed a few times. The rearrangement links TRBV5-6 to TRBJ1-6; no firm D call. Trimming took 1 base from V and 11 from J, leaving 16 bases between them. Germline loops: CDR1 SGHDT, CDR2 YYEEEE. This CDR3 contains 15 residues. This CDR3 is CASSLRDPFRTPLHF. DNA of the CDR3: TGTGCCAGCAGCTTGCGAGACCCGTTCAGGACACCCCTCCACTTT.

The V gene is TRBV5-1, the J gene TRBJ2-2, with 9 bases fitting TRBD2. Germline V gene data show CDR1 as SGHRS and CDR2 as YFSETQ. The V gene end was trimmed by 0 bases and the J gene end by 6 bases; junction bases not matched to a gene: 6. The CDR3 is 16 amino acids. CDR3 amino acids: CASSLEPAGGSGELFF. The CDR3 DNA is TGCGCCAGCAGCTTGGAGCCAGCGGGGGGTTCCGGGGAGCTGTTTTTT.

The table lists this clone with a count of one. V usage is TRBV6-4 and J usage is TRBJ1-1; no firm D call. Germline V gene lookup returns CDR1 MRHNA and CDR2 SNTAGT. The CDR3 consists of 18 residues. V shed 2 bases and J shed 0 bases, with 19 bases lying between them. CDR3 loop: CASSDPLGPAFLNTEAFF. The CDR3 nucleotides are TGTGCCAGCAGTGACCCATTGGGCCCCGCTTTTTTGAACACTGAAGCTTTCTTT.

V usage is TRBV27 and J usage is TRBJ1-6; 8 positions match TRBD1. The V and J ends lost 3 bases and 3 bases, in that order; junction bases with no gene match: 1. The V gene's germline CDR1 is MNHEY and CDR2 SMNVEV (reference sequence). This CDR3 spans 15 amino acids. CDR3 sequence: CASSFGTGYNSPLHF. The CDR3 nucleotides read TGTGCCAGCAGTTTTGGGACAGGCTATAATTCACCCCTCCACTTT.

The CDR3 nucleotides are TGCGCCAGCAGCCAGACTAGCAGGGGTCAGTACAATGAGCAGTTCTTC. Its protein product is CASSQTSRGQYNEQFF. This chain links TRBV5-1 with TRBJ2-1; D perhaps matches TRBD2 (7 bases). The germline gives CDR1 SGHRS, CDR2 YFSETQ. This CDR3 comprises 16 residues. V lost 4 bases and J lost 4, with 18 bases in between.

J is TRBJ2-1 and V is TRBV6-1; 12 bases match TRBD2. Trimming removed 4 bases from V and 0 bases from J; junction bases left unmatched: 10. CDR3 length: 19 residues. Germline CDR1 is MNHNS and CDR2 is SASEGT. CDR3 sequence: CASSARGILAGGSYNEQFF. In DNA, the CDR3 is TGTGCCAGCAGTGCAAGGGGGATACTAGCGGGAGGCTCCTACAATGAGCAGTTCTTC.

The V and J genes are TRBV3-1 (or the pseudogene TRBV3-2) and TRBJ2-3, with 8 bases aligning to TRBD1. With 5 bases clipped from V and 2 bases from J, the junction kept 6 bases outside the gene matches. The CDR3 covers 15 residues. Per the germline V gene, CDR1 is LGHDT and CDR2 is YNNKEL (reference sequence). As DNA, the CDR3 is TGTGCCAGCAGCAAACAGGGGGACCTCACAGATACGCAGTATTTT. Residues: CASSKQGDLTDTQYF.

The chain carries TRBV10-3 and TRBJ2-2, with D perhaps TRBD1 (5 bases). Trimming took 3 bases from V and 2 from J, leaving 7 bases between them. This CDR3 has 14 amino acids. Looked up from germline, CDR1 is ENHRY and CDR2 is SYGVKD. In DNA form, the CDR3 reads TGTGCCATCAGTGATGACAGAAACACCGGGGAGCTGTTTTTT. The encoded protein is CAISDDRNTGELFF.

The CDR3 sequence is CASSLQGGNQPQHF. CDR3 DNA sequence: TGTGCCAGCAGCCTACAGGGCGGCAATCAGCCCCAGCATTTT. The chain uses TRBV11-2 and TRBJ1-5, with D maybe TRBD1 (6 bases). The CDR3 totals 14 residues. With 5 bases removed from V and 2 bases from J, the gap between germline ends came to 10 bases. Germline assignment: CDR1 SGHAT and CDR2 FQNNGV.

The V gene is TRBV27, the J gene TRBJ1-2; 7 bases are shared with TRBD1. The CDR3 length is 13 residues. CDR1 MNHEY and CDR2 SMNVEV come from the germline V gene (reference sequence). With V trimmed by 6 bases and J by 7 bases, 8 bases remained unmatched. CDR3 nucleotide sequence: TGTGCCAGCAGGCGGGACAGATCCTCTGGCTACACCTTC. Amino acids: CASRRDRSSGYTF.

V and J are TRBV7-2 and TRBJ2-1; 8 nucleotides agree with TRBD1. The CDR3 totals 17 residues. Per germline, CDR1 SGHTA and CDR2 FQGNSA. V lost 6 bases, J lost 2 bases, and 12 bases stayed unmatched. The CDR3 DNA sequence: TGTGCCAGCAGTCCAACCGGGACAGGTGTTACCTACAATGAGCAGTTCTTC. This translates into CASSPTGTGVTYNEQFF.

This clone was found once. The rearrangement joins TRBV5-4 to TRBJ2-5; TRBD2 matches 7 bases. The V gene's germline CDR1 is SGHNT and CDR2 YYREEE (reference sequence). The CDR3 sequence is 13 residues long. Losses at the gene ends were 6 bases for V and 1 base for J; bases not matched to a gene: 3. The CDR3 nucleotides are TGTGCCAGCATAGAGCGGGGCCAAGAGACCCAGTACTTC. Translated: CASIERGQETQYF.

V usage is TRBV3-1 (or the pseudogene TRBV3-2) and J usage is TRBJ2-7, with D possibly being TRBD1 (6 bases). Trimming left V 4 bases short and J 5 bases short, with 18 bases between. The length of the CDR3 is 15 residues. Germline CDR1 LGHDT, CDR2 YNNKEL (reference sequence). The CDR3 bases are TGTGCCAGCAGCCGTTACCAGGGGATTGGGGACGAGCAGTACTTC. Its protein product is CASSRYQGIGDEQYF.

The V gene is TRBV6-4, the J gene TRBJ2-1; 9 bases align to TRBD2. Germline values: CDR1 MRHNA, CDR2 SNTAGT. The CDR3 extends over 18 amino acids. V was clipped by 0 bases and J by 10 bases; unmatched bases: 16. This chain's CDR3 is CASSDSRRAGGTLREQFF. The CDR3, as DNA: TGTGCCAGCAGTGACTCGAGGCGAGCGGGGGGTACCCTCAGAGAGCAGTTCTTC.

The rearrangement joins TRBV7-8 to TRBJ1-4, with no clear D. The germline V and J ends were trimmed by 7 bases and 2 bases, with 14 bases remaining between them. The germline V gene encodes CDR1 SGHVS and CDR2 FQNEAQ. This CDR3 region has 15 residues. The CDR3 protein is CASTPTGVTNEKLFF. CDR3 nucleotides: TGTGCCAGCACCCCTACCGGGGTTACTAATGAAAAACTGTTTTTT. The variable domain in full, with the rest retrieved from reference TRBV7-8 and TRBJ1-4, is GAGVSQSPRYKVAKRGQDVALRCDPISGHVSLFWYQQALGQGPEFLTYFQNEAQLDKSGLPSDRFFAERPEGSVSTLKIQRTQQEDSAVYLCASTPTGVTNEKLFFGSGTQLSVL.

This clone was counted between two and nine times. The chain joins TRBV5-4 to TRBJ2-6; 10 bases map to TRBD1. The germline CDR1 and CDR2 sequences are SGHNT and YYREEE (reference sequence). CDR3 length: 19 residues. V gave up 2 bases and J gave up 3 bases; unmatched junction bases: 11. CDR3 coding DNA: TGTGCCAGCAGCTTCCGCGCGGGACAGGGGCGTATTGGGGCCAACGTCCTGACTTTC. Encoded protein: CASSFRAGQGRIGANVLTF.

This chain links TRBV2 with TRBJ2-7; TRBD1 matches 10 bases. The CDR3 has 15 residues. V lost 8 bases and J lost 4; bases outside the gene matches: 11. From germline, CDR1 is SNHLY and CDR2 FYNNEI. The CDR3, as DNA: TGTGCCAGCCAGGACGAAGGGACAGGGGAGTACGAGCAGTACTTC. It codes for CASQDEGTGEYEQYF.

The J gene is TRBJ1-5, the V gene TRBV24-1; D unclear. V lost 5 bases to trimming and J lost 3 bases, with 10 bases between them. In germline, CDR1 is KGHDR, CDR2 SFDVKD. This CDR3 contains 14 residues. CDR3 in DNA: TGTGCCACCAGTGCGGCAGGCTCCAATCAGCCCCAGCATTTT. It encodes CATSAAGSNQPQHF.

The chain combines TRBV5-4 with TRBJ2-3, with 9 bases that match TRBD2. Germline CDR1 SGHNT, CDR2 YYREEE (reference sequence). This CDR3 is built from 17 residues. Losses at the gene ends were 1 base for V and 3 bases for J; bases not matched to a gene: 9. The CDR3 sequence: CASSLLRLAGDTDTQYF. Here the CDR3 DNA reads TGTGCCAGCAGCTTGTTGCGGTTAGCGGGGGATACAGATACGCAGTATTTT.

The V and J genes are TRBV10-3 and TRBJ2-7, with TRBD1 as a possible D gene (5 bases). V was pared by 3 bases and J by 0 bases, with 9 bases between. This CDR3 has 14 amino acids. The germline gives CDR1 ENHRY, CDR2 SYGVKD. DNA of the CDR3: TGTGCCATCAGTGACGGACAAGCCTCCTACGAGCAGTACTTC. Translation gives CAISDGQASYEQYF.

The rearrangement joins TRBV5-1 to TRBJ1-1; possible D gene TRBD1, 5 bases. The CDR3 is 16 residues long. The V gene's germline CDR1 is SGHRS and CDR2 YFSETQ. V lost 0 bases and J lost 2, with 14 bases in between. The DNA of the CDR3 is TGCGCCAGCAGCTTGGGGCAGGGCGCGGGAAACACTGAAGCTTTCTTT. This sequence encodes CASSLGQGAGNTEAFF.

The J gene is TRBJ1-4, the V gene TRBV18, with D unclear. Germline-derived CDR1 and CDR2 are KGHSH and LQKENI. The CDR3 sequence is 15 residues long. Trimming removed 3 bases from V and 0 bases from J, with 8 bases in between. CDR3 amino acids: CASSPSGSTNEKLFF. The CDR3 DNA reads TGTGCCAGCTCACCGTCGGGTTCAACTAATGAAAAACTGTTTTTT.

The rearrangement uses TRBV29-1 and TRBJ1-1, with D possibly being TRBD1 (5 bases). Looked up from germline, CDR1 is SQVTM and CDR2 is ANQGSEA. The CDR3 contains 14 residues. Trimming removed 6 bases from V and 4 bases from J, with 18 bases in between. This chain's CDR3 is CSVLPRGEGTEAFF. DNA of the CDR3: TGCAGCGTCCTCCCCCGGGGGGAGGGCACTGAAGCTTTCTTT.

This chain links TRBV6-5 with TRBJ2-7; 9 bases fit TRBD1. The germline V gene has CDR1 MNHEY and CDR2 SVGAGI. V shed 6 bases and J 6 bases; nucleotides not matched to a gene: 12. The CDR3 is 15 amino acids. As DNA, the CDR3 is TGTGCCAGCAGACTTACAGGGGGCGGAATGGGCGAGCAGTACTTC. This gives the protein CASRLTGGGMGEQYF.

This chain joins TRBV30 and TRBJ2-2; D call uncertain. The CDR3 is 15 amino acids. Germline V gene sequence: CDR1 GTSNPN, CDR2 SVGIG (reference sequence). Trimming stripped 0 bases from V and 2 bases from J, with 10 bases between. The chain's CDR3 is CAWSVSFRNTGELFF. CDR3 nucleotides: TGTGCCTGGAGTGTATCATTCAGAAACACCGGGGAGCTGTTTTTT.

The rearrangement links TRBV2 to TRBJ1-2; no firm D call. Between the trimmed V and J ends, which lost 7 bases and 7 bases, there was a span of 13 bases. CDR1 SNHLY and CDR2 FYNNEI come from the germline V gene. The CDR3 is 12 amino acids. CDR3 coding DNA: TGTGCCAGCACCGCAGGAATCCGTGGCTACACCTTC. Protein: CASTAGIRGYTF.